This T cell receptor (beta chain) derives from a study of blood T cell repertoires in COVID-19. Study information: COVID-19 samples from acute and convalescent phases originated in the United States, Italy and Spain. Sources were T cells, B-cell-depleted T cells, or PBMCs; the material itself was cDNA or gDNA.

With 5 bases clipped from V and 0 bases from J, the junction kept 10 bases outside the gene matches. This CDR3 is built from 17 residues. Germline V gives CDR1 MDHEN, CDR2 SYDVKM. This table comes from immunoSEQ multiplex PCR, and its TCRdb copy is limited to in-frame clones, with some not included. Here the sample spans 150,000 or so clones, about 86% being singletons. The receptor comes from an older woman with acute or convalescent COVID-19. The specimen sequenced was peripheral blood. This chain uses TRBV28 with TRBJ1-5; 7 positions match TRBD1. DNA for the CDR3: TGTGCCAGCAGTCTTAGACAGGGTACGTATAGCAATCAGCCCCAGCATTTT. Translated, it gives CASSLRQGTYSNQPQHF.